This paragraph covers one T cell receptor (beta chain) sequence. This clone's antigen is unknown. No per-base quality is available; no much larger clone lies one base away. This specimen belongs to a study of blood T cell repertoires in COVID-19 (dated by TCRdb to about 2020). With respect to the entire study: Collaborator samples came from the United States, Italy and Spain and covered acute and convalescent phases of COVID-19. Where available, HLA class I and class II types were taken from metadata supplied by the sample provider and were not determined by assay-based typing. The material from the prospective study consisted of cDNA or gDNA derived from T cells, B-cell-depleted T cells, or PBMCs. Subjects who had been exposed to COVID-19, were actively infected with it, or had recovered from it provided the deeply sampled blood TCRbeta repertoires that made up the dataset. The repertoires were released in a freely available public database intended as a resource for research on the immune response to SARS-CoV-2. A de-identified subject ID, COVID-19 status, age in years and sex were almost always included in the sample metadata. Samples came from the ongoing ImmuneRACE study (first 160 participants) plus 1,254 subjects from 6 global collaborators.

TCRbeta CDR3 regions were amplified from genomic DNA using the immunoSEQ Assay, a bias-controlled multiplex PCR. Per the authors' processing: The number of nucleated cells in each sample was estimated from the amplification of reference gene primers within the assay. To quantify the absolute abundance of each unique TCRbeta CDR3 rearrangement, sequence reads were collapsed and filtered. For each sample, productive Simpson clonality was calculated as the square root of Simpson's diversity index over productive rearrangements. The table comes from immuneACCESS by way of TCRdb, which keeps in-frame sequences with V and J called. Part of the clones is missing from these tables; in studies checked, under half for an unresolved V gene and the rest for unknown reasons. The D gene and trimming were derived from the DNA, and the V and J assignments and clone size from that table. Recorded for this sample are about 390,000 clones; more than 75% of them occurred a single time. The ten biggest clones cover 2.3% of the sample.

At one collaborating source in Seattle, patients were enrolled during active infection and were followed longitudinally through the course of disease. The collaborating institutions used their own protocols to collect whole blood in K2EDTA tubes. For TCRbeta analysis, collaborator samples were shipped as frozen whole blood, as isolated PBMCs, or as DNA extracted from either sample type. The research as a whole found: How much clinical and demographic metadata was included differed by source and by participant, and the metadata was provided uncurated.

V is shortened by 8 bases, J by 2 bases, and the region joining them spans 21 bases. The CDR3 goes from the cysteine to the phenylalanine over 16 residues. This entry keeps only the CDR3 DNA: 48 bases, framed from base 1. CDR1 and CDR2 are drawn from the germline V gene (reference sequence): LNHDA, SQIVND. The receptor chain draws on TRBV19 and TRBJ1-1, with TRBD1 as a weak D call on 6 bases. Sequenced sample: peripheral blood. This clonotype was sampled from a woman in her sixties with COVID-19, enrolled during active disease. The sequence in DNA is TGTGCCAGTCCGACCTCAGGGGCCCGGGGAAACACTGAAGCTTTCTTT. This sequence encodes CASPTSGARGNTEAFF.